The next 10 T cell receptor beta chains were all read from a single sample in a study of blood T cell repertoires in COVID-19. Sequencing was performed with immunoSEQ multiplex PCR; in TCRdb, only in-frame clones are kept and a portion is missing. Of 130,000 to 150,000 clones listed, around 90% are singletons. What was sequenced was peripheral blood. The receptors come from a woman aged 50 to 60 with acute or convalescent COVID-19.

This rearrangement joins TRBV18 to TRBJ1-4, with 7 bases aligning to TRBD1. This CDR3 has 16 residues. After removal of 4 bases from V and 4 bases from J, the junction contained 9 bases not matched to a gene. Germline V gene lookup returns CDR1 KGHSH and CDR2 LQKENI. CDR3 loop: CASSLELGQDNEKLFF. Here the CDR3 DNA reads TGTGCCAGCTCACTCGAACTAGGACAGGATAATGAAAAACTGTTTTTT. Drawing the rest from reference TRBV18 and TRBJ1-4, the complete variable domain is NAGVMQNPRHLVRRRGQEARLRCSPMKGHSHVYWYRQLPEEGLKFMVYLQKENIIDESGMPKERFSAEFPKEGPSILRIQQVVRGDSAAYFCASSLELGQDNEKLFFGSGTQLSVL.

The chain has TRBV15 and TRBJ2-7; 12 bases align to TRBD2. V shed 0 bases, J shed 0 bases, and the junction held 9 bases outside the gene matches. Germline-derived CDR1 and CDR2 are LNHNV and YYDKDF (reference sequence). The CDR3 spans 19 residues. The CDR3 reads CATSREVLAGGPFSYEQYF. CDR3 nucleotides: TGTGCCACCAGCAGAGAGGTTCTAGCGGGAGGGCCGTTCTCCTACGAGCAGTACTTC. Full variable domain (rest looked up from reference TRBV15 and TRBJ2-7): DAMVIQNPRYQVTQFGKPVTLSCSQTLNHNVMYWYQQKSSQAPKLLFHYYDKDFNNEADTPDNFQSRRPNTSFCFLDIRSPGLGDTAMYLCATSREVLAGGPFSYEQYFGPGTRLTVT.

The chain couples TRBV29-1 to TRBJ2-7; D unresolved. Germline loops: CDR1 SQVTM, CDR2 ANQGSEA. With 7 bases removed from V and 6 bases from J, the gap between germline ends came to 10 bases. CDR3 size: 10 residues. In nucleotides, the CDR3 is TGCAGCGCACTACTCCGCGAGCAGTACTTC. Protein product: CSALLREQYF.

This clone was detected a few times. This chain joins TRBV12-3 or TRBV12-4 and TRBJ1-1; D possibly corresponds to TRBD1 (6 bases). The CDR3 consists of 11 residues. Trimming pared 5 bases from V and 12 bases from J, leaving 13 bases between. The CDR3 DNA follows: TGTGCCAGCAGTGTCAAGGGGGTTTCTTTCTTT. It encodes CASSVKGVSFF.

CDR3 DNA sequence: TGTGCCAGCAGCTCCGGGACAGGGAATGGCTACACCTTC. This codes for CASSSGTGNGYTF. This chain links TRBV7-9 with TRBJ1-2; 9 positions agree with TRBD1. The CDR3 extends over 13 amino acids. Germline assignment: CDR1 SEHNR and CDR2 FQNEAQ (reference sequence). J gave up 6 bases and V 4 bases, and 3 bases lay outside the gene matches.

The V call is TRBV2, the J call TRBJ1-4; D is perhaps TRBD1 (6 bases). V lost 6 bases and J lost 5, with 13 bases in between. The CDR3 is made up of 14 amino acids. In germline, CDR1 is SNHLY, CDR2 FYNNEI. This CDR3 is CASRVDRLNEKLFF. The CDR3 DNA reads TGTGCCAGCAGAGTAGACAGGCTGAATGAAAAACTGTTTTTT.

The V gene is TRBV3-1 (or the pseudogene TRBV3-2), the J gene TRBJ1-1; 7 positions agree with TRBD1. CDR1 and CDR2 from the germline V gene are LGHDT and YNNKEL (reference sequence). Germline trimming cut 4 bases from V and 0 bases from J; bases unmatched to any gene: 8. The CDR3 spans 16 residues. DNA for the CDR3: TGTGCCAGCAGCCGACAGGGCTGGGCCATGAACACTGAAGCTTTCTTT. Amino acids: CASSRQGWAMNTEAFF.

The chain recombines TRBV29-1 with TRBJ1-3; 7 nucleotides line up with TRBD1. The CDR3 totals 14 residues. V lost 7 bases and J lost 0; bases outside the gene matches: 6. Germline CDR1 and CDR2: SQVTM and ANQGSEA. The CDR3 DNA follows: TGCAGCGCTCACAGGGGTACCTCTGGAAACACCATATATTTT. It specifies CSAHRGTSGNTIYF.

This chain joins TRBV3-1 (or the pseudogene TRBV3-2) and TRBJ2-3, with D possibly matching TRBD2 (5 bases). CDR1 is LGHDT and CDR2 is YNNKEL in the germline V gene (reference sequence). This CDR3 has 15 amino acids. V gave up 1 base and J gave up 0 bases, with 8 bases separating them. In nucleotides, the CDR3 is TGTGCCAGCAGCCAAGTACGGGGAAGCACAGATACGCAGTATTTT. Translated: CASSQVRGSTDTQYF.

V and J are TRBV19 and TRBJ2-7, with 8 bases lining up with TRBD1. Trimming removed 3 bases from V and 3 bases from J; junction bases left unmatched: 4. The germline V gene encodes CDR1 LNHDA and CDR2 SQIVND (reference sequence). The CDR3 covers 14 residues. As DNA, the CDR3 is TGTGCCAGTAGTATTCAGGGGGCGATCTACGAGCAGTACTTC. It specifies CASSIQGAIYEQYF.